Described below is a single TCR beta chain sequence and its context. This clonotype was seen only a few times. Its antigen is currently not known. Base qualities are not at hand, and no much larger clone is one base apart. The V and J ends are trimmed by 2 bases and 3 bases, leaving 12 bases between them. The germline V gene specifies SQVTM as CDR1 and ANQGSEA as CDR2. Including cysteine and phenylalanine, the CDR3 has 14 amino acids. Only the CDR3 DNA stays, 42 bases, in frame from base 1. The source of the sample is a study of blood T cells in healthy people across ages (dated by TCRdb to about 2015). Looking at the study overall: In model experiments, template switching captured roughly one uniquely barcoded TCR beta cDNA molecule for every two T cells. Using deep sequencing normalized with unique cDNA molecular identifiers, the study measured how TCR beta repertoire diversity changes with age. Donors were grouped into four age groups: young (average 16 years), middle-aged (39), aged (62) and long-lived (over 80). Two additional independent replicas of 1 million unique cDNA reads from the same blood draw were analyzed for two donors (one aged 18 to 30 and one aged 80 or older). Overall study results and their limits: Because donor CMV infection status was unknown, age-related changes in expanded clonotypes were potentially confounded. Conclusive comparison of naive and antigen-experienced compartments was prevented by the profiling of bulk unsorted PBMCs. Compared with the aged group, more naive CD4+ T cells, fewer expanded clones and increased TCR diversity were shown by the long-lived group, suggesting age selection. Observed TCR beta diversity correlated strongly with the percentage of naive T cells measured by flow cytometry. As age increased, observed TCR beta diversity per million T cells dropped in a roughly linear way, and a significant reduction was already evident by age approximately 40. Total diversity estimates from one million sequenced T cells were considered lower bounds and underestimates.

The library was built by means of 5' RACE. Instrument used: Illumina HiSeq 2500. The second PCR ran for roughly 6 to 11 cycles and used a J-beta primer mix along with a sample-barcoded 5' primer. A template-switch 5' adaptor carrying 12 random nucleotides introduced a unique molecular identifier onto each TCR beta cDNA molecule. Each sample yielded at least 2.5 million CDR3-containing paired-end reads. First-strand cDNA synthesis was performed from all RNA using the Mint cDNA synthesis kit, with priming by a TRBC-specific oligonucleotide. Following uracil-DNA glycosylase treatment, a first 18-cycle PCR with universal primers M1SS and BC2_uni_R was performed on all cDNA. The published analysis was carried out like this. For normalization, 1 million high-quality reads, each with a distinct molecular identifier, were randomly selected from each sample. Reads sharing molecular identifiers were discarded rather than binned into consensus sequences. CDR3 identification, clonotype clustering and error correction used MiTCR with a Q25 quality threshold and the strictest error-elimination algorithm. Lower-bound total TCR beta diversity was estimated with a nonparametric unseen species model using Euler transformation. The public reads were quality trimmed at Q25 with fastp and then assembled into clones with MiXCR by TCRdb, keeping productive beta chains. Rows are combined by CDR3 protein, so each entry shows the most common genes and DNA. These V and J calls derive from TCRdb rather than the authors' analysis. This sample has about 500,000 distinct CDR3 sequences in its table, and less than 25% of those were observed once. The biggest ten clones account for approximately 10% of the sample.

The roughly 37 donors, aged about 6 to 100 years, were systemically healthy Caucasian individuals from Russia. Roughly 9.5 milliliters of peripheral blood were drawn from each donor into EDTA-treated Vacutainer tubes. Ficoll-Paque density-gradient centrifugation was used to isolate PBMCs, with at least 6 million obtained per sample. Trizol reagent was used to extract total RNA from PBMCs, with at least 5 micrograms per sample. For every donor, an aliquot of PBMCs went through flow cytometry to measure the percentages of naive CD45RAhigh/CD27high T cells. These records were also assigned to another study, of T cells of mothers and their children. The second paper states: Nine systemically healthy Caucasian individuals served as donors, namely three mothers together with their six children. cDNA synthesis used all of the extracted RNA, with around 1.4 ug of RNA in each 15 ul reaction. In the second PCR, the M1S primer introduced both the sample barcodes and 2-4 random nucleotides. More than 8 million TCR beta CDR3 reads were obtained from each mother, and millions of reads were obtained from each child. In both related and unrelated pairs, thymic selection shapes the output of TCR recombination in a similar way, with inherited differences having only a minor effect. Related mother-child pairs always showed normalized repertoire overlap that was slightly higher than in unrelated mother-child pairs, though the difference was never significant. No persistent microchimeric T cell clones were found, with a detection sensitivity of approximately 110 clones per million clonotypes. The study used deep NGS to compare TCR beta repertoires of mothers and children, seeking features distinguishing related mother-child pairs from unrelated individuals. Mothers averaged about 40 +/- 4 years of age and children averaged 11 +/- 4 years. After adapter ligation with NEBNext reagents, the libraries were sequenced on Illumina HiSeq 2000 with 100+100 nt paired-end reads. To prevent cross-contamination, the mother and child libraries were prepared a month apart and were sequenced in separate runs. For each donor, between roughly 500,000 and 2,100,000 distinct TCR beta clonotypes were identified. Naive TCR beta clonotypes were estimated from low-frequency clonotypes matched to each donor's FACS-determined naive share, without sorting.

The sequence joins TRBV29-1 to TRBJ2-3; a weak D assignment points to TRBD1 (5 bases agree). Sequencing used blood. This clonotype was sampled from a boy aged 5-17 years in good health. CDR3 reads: CSVERRVRTDTQYF. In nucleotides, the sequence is TGCAGCGTTGAACGCAGGGTTAGGACAGATACGCAGTATTTT.